Below are 18 T cell receptor beta chains sequenced from a single sample in a study of response to subunit inactivated influenza vaccine. TCRdb called the RT-PCR reads again in MiXCR, with one record for every CDR3 protein. In the table there are 700,000 to 900,000 distinct CDR3 sequences, less than 25% of which are singletons. Sequencing was performed on PBMCs from blood, taken more than 4 days after vaccination. The receptors originated from a man between 50 and 59 years old who received an inactivated influenza vaccine.

This clonotype has more than one count but fewer than ten. A read error may produce the germline difference seen at one junction end. The J gene is TRBJ2-5, the V gene TRBV6-5; D is unresolved. The CDR3 is 11 amino acids. Germline CDR1 and CDR2: MNHEY and SVGAGI. In DNA, the CDR3 is TGTGCCAGCAGTTACCACGAGACCCAGTACTTC. Protein sequence: CASSYHETQYF.

This clonotype was picked up many times. This chain joins TRBV7-9 and TRBJ2-7, with no clear D. CDR3 length: 13 residues. V was pared by 1 base and J by 12 bases, with 16 bases between. The germline gives CDR1 SEHNR, CDR2 FQNEAQ (reference sequence). The CDR3, as DNA: TGTGCCAGCAGCTTAGGGGTGAGGCCGGAACCGTACTTC. Translating it yields CASSLGVRPEPYF.

The J gene is TRBJ2-5, the V gene TRBV5-1; no firm D call. Deletions cut 0 bases from V and 1 base from J, with 7 bases between. Germline assignment: CDR1 SGHRS and CDR2 YFSETQ. CDR3 size: 14 residues. CDR3: CASSLGLPQETQYF. The CDR3 DNA sequence: TGCGCCAGCAGCTTGGGGCTACCCCAAGAGACCCAGTACTTC.

The sample holds a few counts of this clonotype. The DNA for the CDR3 is TGTGCCAGCAGCACTATTTGGGACAGTCTCCCTGGAAACACCATATATTTT. This encodes CASSTIWDSLPGNTIYF. The chain couples TRBV3-1 to TRBJ1-3, with 7 bases that match TRBD1. The CDR3 has 17 amino acids. The germline V gene has CDR1 LGHDT and CDR2 YNNKEL (reference sequence). Trimming cost V 5 bases and J 2 bases; bases outside gene matches: 12.

The CDR3 sequence: CASSLGTGAGVNQPQHF. In DNA, the CDR3 is TGTGCCAGCAGCTTAGGCACTGGGGCAGGGGTAAATCAGCCCCAGCATTTT. V usage is TRBV13 and J usage is TRBJ1-5; D may be TRBD1 (6 bases). Germline assignment: CDR1 PRHDT and CDR2 FYEKMQ (reference sequence). Deletions cut 0 bases from V and 4 bases from J, with 16 bases between. The CDR3 covers 17 residues.

A word on this clonotype: The junction and the germline gene differ at one end; a read error may be behind it. The V gene is TRBV10-3, the J gene TRBJ2-2; 8 nucleotides match TRBD2. The germline gives CDR1 ENHRY, CDR2 SYGVKD. This CDR3 has 19 residues. The CDR3 DNA is TGTACCATCAGCCGCACCAGGAAGAGCGGGAGTAGCTCAACCGGGGAGCTGTTTTTT. It specifies CTISRTRKSGSSSTGELFF.

The rearrangement uses TRBV29-1 and TRBJ2-1, with 7 bases fitting TRBD2. V was pared by 4 bases and J by 8 bases, with 8 bases of the junction left unmatched. The CDR3 consists of 13 residues. Per the germline V gene, CDR1 is SQVTM and CDR2 is ANQGSEA. CDR3 loop: CSVGGLVRDEQFF. In DNA form, the CDR3 reads TGCAGCGTTGGTGGACTAGTCAGGGATGAGCAGTTCTTC.

The chain uses TRBV7-9 and TRBJ2-3; tentatively, D is TRBD2 (5 bases). CDR1 is SEHNR and CDR2 is FQNEAQ in the germline V gene (reference sequence). With 4 bases removed from V and 3 bases from J, the gap between germline ends came to 17 bases. The CDR3 runs to 16 residues. The CDR3 nucleotides read TGTGCCAGCAGCTCCCTCCGGGGTTTAGAGACAGATACGCAGTATTTT. This translates into CASSSLRGLETDTQYF. Complete variable domain (other parts from reference TRBV7-9 and TRBJ2-3): DTGVSQNPRHKITKRGQNVTFRCDPISEHNRLYWYRQTLGQGPEFLTYFQNEAQLEKSRLLSDRFSAERPKGSFSTLEIQRTEQGDSAMYLCASSSLRGLETDTQYFGPGTRLTVL.

CDR3 DNA: TGTGCCAGCAGCTCCGACAGGGCCGGCACTGAAGCTTTCTTT. As protein: CASSSDRAGTEAFF. The chain joins TRBV5-6 to TRBJ1-1; 7 bases align to TRBD1. Germline loops: CDR1 SGHDT, CDR2 YYEEEE. The CDR3 contains 14 residues. V was clipped by 3 bases and J by 4 bases; unmatched bases: 6.

This rearrangement joins TRBV20-1 to TRBJ2-5; 9 bases agree with TRBD1. Germline lookup yields CDR1 DFQATT and CDR2 SNEGSKA (reference sequence). V was pared by 5 bases and J by 2 bases, with 9 bases of the junction left unmatched. This CDR3 region has 15 residues. DNA for the CDR3: TGCAGTGCTTATACCGGGACAGGGTTACAAGAGACCCAGTACTTC. Amino acids: CSAYTGTGLQETQYF.

In its sample, this clonotype was seen a few times. The chain uses TRBV28 and TRBJ1-2; 7 bases align to TRBD1. The CDR3 is 16 amino acids. Trimming cost V 6 bases and J 2 bases; bases outside gene matches: 12. The germline gives CDR1 MDHEN, CDR2 SYDVKM. The CDR3 bases are TGTGCCAGCAGCTTCCTCGGGGCAGGGGGGAACTATGGCTACACCTTC. Its protein product is CASSFLGAGGNYGYTF.

This chain links TRBV12-3 or TRBV12-4 with TRBJ1-5; D gene unclear. The V and J ends lost 6 bases and 4 bases respectively, with 13 bases between them. The CDR3 is 14 amino acids. CDR3 protein: CASSPSGVNQPQHF. The CDR3 DNA follows: TGTGCCAGCAGCCCTAGTGGGGTAAATCAGCCCCAGCATTTT.

The V call is TRBV5-1, the J call TRBJ2-1; D is unresolved. This CDR3 comprises 14 residues. The germline V gene encodes CDR1 SGHRS and CDR2 YFSETQ. The V end was cut by 5 bases, the J end by 5 bases, with 14 bases between. The CDR3: CASRLQQLDNEQFF. In DNA form, the CDR3 reads TGCGCCAGCAGACTCCAACAGCTAGACAATGAGCAGTTCTTC.

The rearrangement links TRBV5-1 to TRBJ2-1, with D possibly TRBD1 on 6 matching bases. The CDR3 sequence is 16 residues long. V was pared by 0 bases and J by 3 bases, with 13 bases between. Per germline, CDR1 SGHRS and CDR2 YFSETQ. CDR3 residues: CASSLGVGGFYNEQFF. The CDR3 nucleotides are TGCGCCAGCAGCTTGGGGGTAGGGGGTTTCTACAATGAGCAGTTCTTC.

This clonotype was recorded many times. The CDR3 protein is CASSRDLGQGSGANVLTF. In nucleotides, the CDR3 is TGTGCCAGCAGTCGAGACTTAGGACAGGGTTCAGGGGCCAACGTCCTGACTTTC. V usage is TRBV12-3 or TRBV12-4 and J usage is TRBJ2-6, with 8 bases lining up with TRBD1. V shed 5 bases, J shed 4 bases, and the junction held 13 bases outside the gene matches. The CDR3 has 18 residues.

The chain combines TRBV28 with TRBJ2-7, with D possibly matching TRBD2 (5 bases). V lost 7 bases and J 2 bases, leaving 12 bases between the germline ends. CDR1 and CDR2 (germline): MDHEN, SYDVKM. The length of the CDR3 is 13 residues. The DNA for the CDR3 is TGTGCCAGCACCCCCGGGGTAACCTACGAGCAGTACTTC. This encodes CASTPGVTYEQYF.

This clonotype has a handful of counts. The V and J genes are TRBV29-1 and TRBJ2-7, with 9 bases aligning to TRBD1. This CDR3 is built from 12 residues. CDR1 is SQVTM and CDR2 is ANQGSEA in the germline V gene. V dropped 7 bases and J dropped 7; count of bases not matched to a gene: 8. The CDR3 bases are TGCAGCGCGTTCACAGGGGGCGAAGAGCAGTACTTC. This gives the protein CSAFTGGEEQYF.

This clonotype was observed a handful of times. The chain has TRBV10-3 and TRBJ2-3; D gene unclear. The V gene's germline CDR1 is ENHRY and CDR2 SYGVKD. The V gene lost 2 bases and the J gene lost 5 bases, with 8 bases spanning the gap. The CDR3 runs 13 residues. CDR3 residues: CAISEPPRDTQYF. CDR3 in DNA: TGTGCCATCAGTGAGCCCCCCCGAGATACGCAGTATTTT.